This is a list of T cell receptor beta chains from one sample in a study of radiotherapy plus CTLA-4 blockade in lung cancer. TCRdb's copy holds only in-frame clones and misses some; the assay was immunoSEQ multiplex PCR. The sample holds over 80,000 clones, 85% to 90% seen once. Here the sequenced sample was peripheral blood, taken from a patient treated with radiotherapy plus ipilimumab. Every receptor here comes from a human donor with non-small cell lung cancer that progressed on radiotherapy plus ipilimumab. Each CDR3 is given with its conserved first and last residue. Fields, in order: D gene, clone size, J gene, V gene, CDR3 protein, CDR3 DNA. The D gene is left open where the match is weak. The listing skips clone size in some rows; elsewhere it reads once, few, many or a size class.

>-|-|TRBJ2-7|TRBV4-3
CASSQGTVTYEQYF
TGCGCCAGCAGCCAAGGGACGGTTACCTACGAGCAGTACTTC
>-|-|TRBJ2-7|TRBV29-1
CSVGQFEQYF
TGCAGCGTTGGACAATTCGAGCAGTACTTC
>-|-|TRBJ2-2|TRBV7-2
CASSLSRVGTGELFF
TGTGCCAGCAGCTTAAGCAGGGTCGGCACCGGGGAGCTGTTTTTT
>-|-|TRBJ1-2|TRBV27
CASSLSMTANYGYTF
TGTGCCAGCAGTTTATCCATGACGGCTAACTATGGCTACACCTTC
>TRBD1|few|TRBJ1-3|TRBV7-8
CASSLGGQGSGNTIYF
TGTGCCAGCAGCTTAGGCGGACAGGGCTCTGGAAACACCATATATTTT
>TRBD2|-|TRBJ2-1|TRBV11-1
CASSSKAGGPGEQFF
TGTGCCAGCAGCTCAAAAGCGGGAGGGCCAGGTGAGCAGTTCTTC
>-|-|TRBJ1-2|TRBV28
CASRGQYGYTF
TGTGCCAGCCGGGGTCAATATGGCTACACCTTC
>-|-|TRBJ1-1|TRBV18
CASSPQADPTEAFF
TGTGCCAGCTCACCTCAAGCGGATCCCACTGAAGCTTTCTTT
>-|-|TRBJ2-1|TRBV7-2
CASTQAREGNNEQFF
TGTGCCAGCACCCAAGCCCGAGAGGGAAACAATGAGCAGTTCTTC
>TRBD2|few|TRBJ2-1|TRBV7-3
CASSLIVAGGYNEQFF
TGTGCCAGCAGCTTAATAGTAGCGGGGGGATACAATGAGCAGTTCTTC
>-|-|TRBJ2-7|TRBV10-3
CAISPRDNYEQYF
TGTGCCATCAGCCCCCGGGACAACTACGAGCAGTACTTC
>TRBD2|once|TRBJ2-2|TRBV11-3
CASSLAAAGGLNTGELFF
TGTGCCAGCAGCTTAGCAGCCGCGGGGGGGCTCAACACCGGGGAGCTGTTTTTT
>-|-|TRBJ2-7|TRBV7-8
CASSLRALSYEQYF
TGTGCCAGCAGCTTACGGGCCTTATCCTACGAGCAGTACTTC
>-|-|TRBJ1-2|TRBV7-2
CASSSRGGANYGYTF
TGTGCCAGCAGCTCCCGGGGGGGAGCTAACTATGGCTACACCTTC
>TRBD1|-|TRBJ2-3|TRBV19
CASSPGTGRAIDTQYF
TGTGCCAGTAGTCCTGGGACAGGGCGCGCGATAGATACGCAGTATTTT
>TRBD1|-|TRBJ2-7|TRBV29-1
CSVRQGAGYEQYF
TGCAGCGTGAGACAGGGGGCGGGTTACGAGCAGTACTTC
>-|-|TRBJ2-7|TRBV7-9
CASSLPEGWSYEQYF
TGTGCCAGCAGCTTACCGGAGGGGTGGTCCTACGAGCAGTACTTC
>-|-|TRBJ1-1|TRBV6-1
CASRPGDVMNTEAFF
TGTGCCAGCAGGCCGGGGGATGTTATGAACACTGAAGCTTTCTTT
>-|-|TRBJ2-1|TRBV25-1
CASSVPGSSREQFF
TGTGCCAGCAGTGTCCCGGGATCCTCACGTGAGCAGTTCTTC
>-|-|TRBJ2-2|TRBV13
CASSKKVTGELFF
TGTGCCAGCAGCAAAAAGGTCACCGGGGAGCTGTTTTTT
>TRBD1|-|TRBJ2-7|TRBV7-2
CASSGRQGSEQYF
TGTGCCAGCAGCGGACGACAGGGTAGCGAGCAGTACTTC
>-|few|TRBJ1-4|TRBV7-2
CASSLAGTSNEKLFF
TGTGCCAGCAGCTTGGCCGGGACAAGTAATGAAAAACTGTTTTTT
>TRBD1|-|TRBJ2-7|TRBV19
CASADRGAYEQYF
TGTGCCAGTGCTGACAGGGGAGCCTACGAGCAGTACTTC